The T cell receptor beta chain described here comes from a study of OX40 agonist ivuxolimab in advanced cancers. At the level of the study: Administration of intravenous ivuxolimab to patients occurred every 2 weeks at 0.01 to 10 mg/kg. Whole-study findings and limits: CD4+ T cells averaged fewer expanded clones than CD8+ T cells. Normalized expansion of T-cell clones was also low for some nonresponders.

Germline assignment: CDR1 KGHSH and CDR2 LQKENI. The V gene lost 10 bases and the J gene lost 1 base, with 14 bases spanning the gap. This CDR3 is 13 amino acids long. Sequencing used immunoSEQ multiplex PCR; TCRdb keeps in-frame clones, though not all of them. This sample has about 86,000 clones, with about 89% found just once. Worth noting for this clone: What it binds is not known.

The chain combines TRBV18 with TRBJ2-7; no reliable D call. This material consisted of CD4+ or CD8+ T cells sorted from blood, taken in a trial of the OX40 agonist ivuxolimab. The clonotype originates from an adult with an advanced solid tumor such as melanoma, head and neck, liver or kidney cancer. For the CDR3, the DNA is TGTGCCACCTCCATGGGGTTTTCCTACGAGCAGTACTTC. Encoded protein: CATSMGFSYEQYF.